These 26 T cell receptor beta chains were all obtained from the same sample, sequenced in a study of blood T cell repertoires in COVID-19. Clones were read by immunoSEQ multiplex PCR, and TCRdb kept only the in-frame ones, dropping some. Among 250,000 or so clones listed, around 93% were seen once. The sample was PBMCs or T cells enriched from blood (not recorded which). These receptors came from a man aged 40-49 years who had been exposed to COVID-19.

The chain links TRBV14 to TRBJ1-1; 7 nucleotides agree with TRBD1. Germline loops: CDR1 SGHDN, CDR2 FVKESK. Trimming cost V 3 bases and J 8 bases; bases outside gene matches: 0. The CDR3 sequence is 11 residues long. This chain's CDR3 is CASSQTGEAFF. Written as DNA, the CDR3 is TGTGCCAGCAGCCAGACAGGGGAAGCTTTCTTT.

The CDR3 nucleotides read TGTGCCACCAGCAGAGGTAAGAGTGAAAAACTGTTTTTT. It specifies CATSRGKSEKLFF. The chain couples TRBV15 to TRBJ1-4, with D unresolved. The CDR3 loop spans 13 amino acids. Trimming stripped 1 base from V and 7 bases from J, with 7 bases between. CDR1 and CDR2 (germline): LNHNV, YYDKDF (reference sequence).

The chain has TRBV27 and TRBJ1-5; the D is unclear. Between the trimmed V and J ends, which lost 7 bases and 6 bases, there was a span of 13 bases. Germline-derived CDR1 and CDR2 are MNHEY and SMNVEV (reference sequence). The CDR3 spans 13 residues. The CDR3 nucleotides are TGTGCCAGCACCGTAACAGCTGGTCAGCCCCAGCATTTT. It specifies CASTVTAGQPQHF.

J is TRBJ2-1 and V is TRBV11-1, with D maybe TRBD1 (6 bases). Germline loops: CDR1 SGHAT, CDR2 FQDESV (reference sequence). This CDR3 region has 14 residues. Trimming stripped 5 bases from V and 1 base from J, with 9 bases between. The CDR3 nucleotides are TGTGCCAGCAGCCTACAGGGATCCTACAATGAGCAGTTCTTC. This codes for CASSLQGSYNEQFF.

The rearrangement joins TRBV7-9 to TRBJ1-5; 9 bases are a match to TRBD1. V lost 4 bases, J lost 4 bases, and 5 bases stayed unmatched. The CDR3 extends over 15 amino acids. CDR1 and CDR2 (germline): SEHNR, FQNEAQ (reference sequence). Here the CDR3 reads CASSSGTGLNQPQHF. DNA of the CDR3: TGTGCCAGCAGCTCCGGGACAGGGCTTAATCAGCCCCAGCATTTT.

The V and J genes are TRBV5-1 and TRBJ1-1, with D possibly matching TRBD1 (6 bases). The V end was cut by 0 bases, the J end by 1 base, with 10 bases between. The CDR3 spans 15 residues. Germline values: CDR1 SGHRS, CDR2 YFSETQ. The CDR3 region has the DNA TGCGCCAGCAGCTTGGTCGGGACACAGAACACTGAAGCTTTCTTT. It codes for CASSLVGTQNTEAFF.

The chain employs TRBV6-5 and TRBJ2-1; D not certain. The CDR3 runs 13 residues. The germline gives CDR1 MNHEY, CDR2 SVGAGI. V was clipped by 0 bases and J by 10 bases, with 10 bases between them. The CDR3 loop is CASSYSKEREQFF. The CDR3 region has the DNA TGTGCCAGCAGTTACTCGAAGGAGCGAGAGCAGTTCTTC.

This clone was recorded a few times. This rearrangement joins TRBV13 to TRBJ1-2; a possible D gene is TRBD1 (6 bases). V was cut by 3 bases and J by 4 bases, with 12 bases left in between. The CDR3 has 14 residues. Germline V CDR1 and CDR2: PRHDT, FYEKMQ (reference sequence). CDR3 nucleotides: TGTGCCAGCAGCTTCAGGCGAGGGGGCTATGGCTACACCTTC. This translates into CASSFRRGGYGYTF.

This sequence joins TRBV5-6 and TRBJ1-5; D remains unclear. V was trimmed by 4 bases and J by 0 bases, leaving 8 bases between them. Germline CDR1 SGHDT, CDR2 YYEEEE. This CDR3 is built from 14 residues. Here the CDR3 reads CASSLSYSNQPQHF. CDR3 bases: TGTGCCAGCAGCCTGAGCTATAGCAATCAGCCCCAGCATTTT.

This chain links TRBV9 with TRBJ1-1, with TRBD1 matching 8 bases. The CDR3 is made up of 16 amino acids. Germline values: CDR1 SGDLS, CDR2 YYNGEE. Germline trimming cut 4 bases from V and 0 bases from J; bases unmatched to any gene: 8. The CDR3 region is CASSLMTGAMNTEAFF. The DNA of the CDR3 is TGTGCCAGCAGCCTCATGACAGGGGCAATGAACACTGAAGCTTTCTTT.

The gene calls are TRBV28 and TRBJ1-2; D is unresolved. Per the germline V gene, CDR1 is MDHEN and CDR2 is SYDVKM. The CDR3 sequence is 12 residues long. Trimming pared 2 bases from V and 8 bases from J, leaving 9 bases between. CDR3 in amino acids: CASSLQWRGYTF. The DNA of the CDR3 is TGTGCCAGCAGTTTACAGTGGCGGGGCTACACCTTC.

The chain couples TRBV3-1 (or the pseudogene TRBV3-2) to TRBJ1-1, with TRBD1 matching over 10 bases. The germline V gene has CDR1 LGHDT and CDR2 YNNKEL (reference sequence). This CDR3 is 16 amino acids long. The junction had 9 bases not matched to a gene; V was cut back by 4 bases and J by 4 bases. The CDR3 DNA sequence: TGTGCCAGCAGCCCGAGTGACAGGGGGCTGGGCACTGAAGCTTTCTTT. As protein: CASSPSDRGLGTEAFF.

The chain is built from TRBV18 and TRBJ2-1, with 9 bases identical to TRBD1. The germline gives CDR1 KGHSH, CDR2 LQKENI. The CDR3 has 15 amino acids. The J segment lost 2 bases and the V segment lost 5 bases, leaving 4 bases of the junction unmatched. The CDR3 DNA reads TGTGCCAGCTCAAGCGGGACAGGGACCTACAATGAGCAGTTCTTC. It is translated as CASSSGTGTYNEQFF. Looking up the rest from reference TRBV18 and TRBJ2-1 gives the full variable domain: NAGVMQNPRHLVRRRGQEARLRCSPMKGHSHVYWYRQLPEEGLKFMVYLQKENIIDESGMPKERFSAEFPKEGPSILRIQQVVRGDSAAYFCASSSGTGTYNEQFFGPGTRLTVL.

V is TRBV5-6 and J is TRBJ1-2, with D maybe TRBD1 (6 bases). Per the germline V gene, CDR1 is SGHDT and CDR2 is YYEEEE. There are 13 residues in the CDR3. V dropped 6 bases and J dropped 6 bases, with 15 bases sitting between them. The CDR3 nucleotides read TGTGCCAGCACCCTGACAGGCGATGATGGCTACACCTTC. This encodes CASTLTGDDGYTF.

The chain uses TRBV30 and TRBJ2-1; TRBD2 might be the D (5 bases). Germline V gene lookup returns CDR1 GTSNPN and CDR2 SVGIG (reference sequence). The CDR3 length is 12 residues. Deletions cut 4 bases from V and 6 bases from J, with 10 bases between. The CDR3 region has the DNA TGTGCCTGGAATAGAGGGATCAATGAGCAGTTCTTC. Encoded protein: CAWNRGINEQFF. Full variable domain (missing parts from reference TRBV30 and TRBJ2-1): SQTIHQWPATLVQPVGSPLSLECTVEGTSNPNLYWYRQAAGRGLQLLFYSVGIGQISSEVPQNLSASRPQDRQFILSSKKLLLSDSGFYLCAWNRGINEQFFGPGTRLTVL.

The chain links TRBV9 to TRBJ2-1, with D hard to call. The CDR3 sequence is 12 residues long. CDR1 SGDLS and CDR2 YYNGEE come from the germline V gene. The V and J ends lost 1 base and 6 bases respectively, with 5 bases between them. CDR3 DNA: TGTGCCAGCAGCGTATCTTCCAATGAGCAGTTCTTC. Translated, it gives CASSVSSNEQFF.

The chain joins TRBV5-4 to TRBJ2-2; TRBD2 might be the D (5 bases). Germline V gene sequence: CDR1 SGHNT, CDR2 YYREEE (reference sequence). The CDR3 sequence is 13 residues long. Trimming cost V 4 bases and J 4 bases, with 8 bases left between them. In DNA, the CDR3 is TGTGCCAGCAGCCTTAGCGTCACCGGGGAGCTGTTTTTT. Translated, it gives CASSLSVTGELFF.

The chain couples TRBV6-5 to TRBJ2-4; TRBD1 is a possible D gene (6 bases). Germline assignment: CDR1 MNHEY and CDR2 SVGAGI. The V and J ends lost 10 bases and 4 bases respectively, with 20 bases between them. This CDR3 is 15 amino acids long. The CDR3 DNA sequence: TGTGCCACTCCCTGCCAGGGGATCAATAAAAACATTCAGTACTTC. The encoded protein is CATPCQGINKNIQYF.

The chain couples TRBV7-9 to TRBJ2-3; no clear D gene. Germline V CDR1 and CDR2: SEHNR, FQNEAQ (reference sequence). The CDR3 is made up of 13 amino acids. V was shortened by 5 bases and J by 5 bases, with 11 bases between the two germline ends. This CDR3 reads CASSPDLGDTQYF. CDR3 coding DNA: TGTGCCAGCAGCCCAGACTTAGGAGATACGCAGTATTTT.

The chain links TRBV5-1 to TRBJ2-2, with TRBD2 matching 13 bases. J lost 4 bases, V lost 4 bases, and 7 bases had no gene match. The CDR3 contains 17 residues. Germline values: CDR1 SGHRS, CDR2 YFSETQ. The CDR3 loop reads CASSRRTSGSGTGELFF. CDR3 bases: TGCGCCAGCAGCAGACGGACTAGCGGGAGTGGCACCGGGGAGCTGTTTTTT.

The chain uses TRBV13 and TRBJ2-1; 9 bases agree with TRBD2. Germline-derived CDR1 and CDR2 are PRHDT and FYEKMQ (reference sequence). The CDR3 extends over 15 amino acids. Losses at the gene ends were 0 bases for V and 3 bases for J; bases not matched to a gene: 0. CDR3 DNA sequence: TGTGCCAGCAGCTTAGGGACTAGCGGCTACAATGAGCAGTTCTTC. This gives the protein CASSLGTSGYNEQFF.

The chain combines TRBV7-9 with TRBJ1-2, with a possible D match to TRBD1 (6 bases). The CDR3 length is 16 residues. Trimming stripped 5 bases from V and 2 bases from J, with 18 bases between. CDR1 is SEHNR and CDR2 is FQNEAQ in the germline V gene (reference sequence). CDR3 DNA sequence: TGTGCCAGCAGCCTAAGGGAGACAGGTTGGAACTATGGCTACACCTTC. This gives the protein CASSLRETGWNYGYTF.

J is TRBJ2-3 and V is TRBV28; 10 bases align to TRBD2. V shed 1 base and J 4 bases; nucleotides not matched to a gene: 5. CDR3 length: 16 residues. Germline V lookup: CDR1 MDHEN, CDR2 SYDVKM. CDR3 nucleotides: TGTGCCAGCAGTTTATCCCCTAGCGGGAGTGCAGATACGCAGTATTTT. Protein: CASSLSPSGSADTQYF.

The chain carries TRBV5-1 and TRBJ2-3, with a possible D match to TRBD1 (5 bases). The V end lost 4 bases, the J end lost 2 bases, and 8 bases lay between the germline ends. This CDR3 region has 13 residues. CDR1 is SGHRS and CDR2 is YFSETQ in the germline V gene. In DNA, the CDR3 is TGCGCCAGCAGCGACGGACACACAGATACGCAGTATTTT. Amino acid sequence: CASSDGHTDTQYF.

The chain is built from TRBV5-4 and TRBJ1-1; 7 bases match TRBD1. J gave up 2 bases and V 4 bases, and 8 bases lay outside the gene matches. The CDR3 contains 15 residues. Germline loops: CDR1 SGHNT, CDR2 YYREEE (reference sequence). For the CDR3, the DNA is TGTGCCAGCAGCGTACAGGGGCCCTCCAACACTGAAGCTTTCTTT. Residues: CASSVQGPSNTEAFF. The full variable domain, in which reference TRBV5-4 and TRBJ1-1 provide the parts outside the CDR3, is ETGVTQSPTHLIKTRGQQVTLRCSSQSGHNTVSWYQQALGQGPQFIFQYYREEENGRGNFPPRFSGLQFPNYSSELNVNALELDDSALYLCASSVQGPSNTEAFFGQGTRLTVV.

The CDR3 region is CASSKTGGSNQPQHF. The CDR3 coding sequence is TGTGCCAGCAGTAAGACAGGGGGTAGCAATCAGCCCCAGCATTTT. V usage is TRBV6-2 or TRBV6-3 and J usage is TRBJ1-5, with TRBD1 identical over 9 bases. The CDR3 loop spans 15 amino acids. J lost 0 bases, V lost 5 bases, and 2 bases had no gene match. Germline CDR1 is MNHEY and CDR2 is SVGEGT.